This entry lists 12 T cell receptor beta chains sequenced from one sample in a study of cytomegalovirus exposure and HLA in healthy donors. 60 Vbeta and 13 Jbeta primers were used in PCR. The protocol was immunoSEQ multiplex PCR, while the TCRdb copy is restricted to in-frame clones and leaves out a portion. The sample's table shows 150,000 or so clones. Sequences were obtained from PBMCs. Receptors originate from an older woman in good health and CMV-seronegative.

V and J are TRBV29-1 and TRBJ2-3, with 7 positions matching TRBD2. The CDR3 is made up of 14 amino acids. Unmatched junction bases numbered 9, after V lost 6 bases and J lost 3 bases. Germline CDR1 is SQVTM and CDR2 is ANQGSEA. CDR3 bases: TGCAGCGTGGTAGCGGGTGGCACAACAGATACGCAGTATTTT. This encodes CSVVAGGTTDTQYF.

The chain recombines TRBV23-1 with TRBJ2-1; TRBD1 aligns across 8 bases. TRBV23-1 is treated as an ORF (open reading frame) with a function not yet certain. This CDR3 comprises 16 residues. Losses at the gene ends were 5 bases for V and 3 bases for J; bases not matched to a gene: 9. The CDR3 region is CASSSTTGVHYNEQFF. In DNA, the CDR3 is TGCGCCAGCAGTTCTACGACAGGGGTTCACTACAATGAGCAGTTCTTC.

The rearrangement joins TRBV6-5 to TRBJ2-2; TRBD1 agrees at 8 bases. V lost 4 bases, J lost 2 bases, and 3 bases stayed unmatched. CDR1 is MNHEY and CDR2 is SVGAGI in the germline V gene. This CDR3 spans 15 amino acids. The CDR3, as DNA: TGTGCCAGCAGTTCAGGACAGGGAAACACCGGGGAGCTGTTTTTT. Translated: CASSSGQGNTGELFF.

The chain is built from TRBV7-3 and TRBJ2-2; a possible D gene is TRBD2 (6 bases). CDR3 length: 15 residues. CDR1 is SGHTA and CDR2 is FQGTGA in the germline V gene. With 5 bases removed from V and 6 bases from J, the gap between germline ends came to 16 bases. This CDR3 is CASSHRETYSGELFF. The CDR3 DNA follows: TGTGCCAGCAGCCACCGGGAGACGTACTCCGGGGAGCTGTTTTTT.

The V call is TRBV11-2, the J call TRBJ2-7; a weak D match, TRBD2 (6 bases). The CDR3 spans 13 residues. V was shortened by 6 bases and J by 3 bases, with 12 bases between the two germline ends. CDR1 is SGHAT and CDR2 is FQNNGV in the germline V gene. The CDR3 region has the DNA TGTGCCAGCAGGGAGGGGTCCCTCTACGAGCAGTACTTC. Translated, it gives CASREGSLYEQYF. The variable domain in full, with the rest retrieved from reference TRBV11-2 and TRBJ2-7, is EAGVAQSPRYKIIEKRQSVAFWCNPISGHATLYWYQQILGQGPKLLIQFQNNGVVDDSQLPKDRFSAERLKGVDSTLKIQPAKLEDSAVYLCASREGSLYEQYFGPGTRLTVT.

V is TRBV5-8 and J is TRBJ2-3; tentatively, D is TRBD2 (5 bases). CDR3 length: 15 residues. Germline V gene lookup returns CDR1 SGHTS and CDR2 YDEGEE. Trimming pared 0 bases from V and 0 bases from J, leaving 8 bases between. CDR3 loop: CASSLGRESTDTQYF. For the CDR3, the DNA is TGTGCCAGCAGCTTGGGTCGGGAAAGCACAGATACGCAGTATTTT.

CDR3 amino acids: CASSPIGGNSYEQYF. DNA for the CDR3: TGTGCCAGCAGTCCAATAGGGGGCAACTCCTACGAGCAGTACTTC. This sequence joins TRBV27 and TRBJ2-7; 7 bases are a match to TRBD1. This CDR3 contains 15 residues. CDR1 is MNHEY, CDR2 SMNVEV, per germline (reference sequence). Losses at the gene ends were 5 bases for V and 0 bases for J; bases not matched to a gene: 7.

The V and J genes are TRBV5-1 and TRBJ2-1; no reliable D call. This CDR3 is built from 13 residues. Germline CDR1 reads SGHRS; CDR2 reads YFSETQ. The V end lost 0 bases, the J end lost 5 bases, and 6 bases lay between the germline ends. The CDR3 sequence: CASSLEEHNEQFF. In DNA form, the CDR3 reads TGCGCCAGCAGCTTGGAAGAGCACAATGAGCAGTTCTTC. Based on the CDR3 plus reference TRBV5-1 and TRBJ2-1, the full variable domain is KAGVTQTPRYLIKTRGQQVTLSCSPISGHRSVSWYQQTPGQGLQFLFEYFSETQRNKGNFPGRFSGRQFSNSRSEMNVSTLELGDSALYLCASSLEEHNEQFFGPGTRLTVL.

The V and J genes are TRBV7-9 and TRBJ1-1; 10 bases agree with TRBD1. The CDR3 consists of 16 residues. Germline assignment: CDR1 SEHNR and CDR2 FQNEAQ (reference sequence). With V trimmed by 1 base and J by 3 bases, 5 bases remained unmatched. CDR3 bases: TGTGCCAGCAGCTTAGGCCTGACAGGGGGCTACACTGAAGCTTTCTTT. Its translation is CASSLGLTGGYTEAFF.

The chain uses TRBV5-1 and TRBJ1-4; D not resolved. Trimming took 5 bases from V and 0 from J, leaving 5 bases between them. Looked up from germline, CDR1 is SGHRS and CDR2 is YFSETQ. The CDR3 sequence is 13 residues long. CDR3 nucleotides: TGCGCCAGCAGGCGGACAACTAATGAAAAACTGTTTTTT. Its translation: CASRRTTNEKLFF.

V usage is TRBV7-6 and J usage is TRBJ2-7; 12 bases align to TRBD1. Per germline, CDR1 SGHVS and CDR2 FNYEAQ. With 5 bases clipped from V and 2 bases from J, the junction kept 4 bases outside the gene matches. The CDR3 consists of 15 residues. This CDR3 reads CASSVGTGGPYEQYF. CDR3 nucleotides: TGTGCCAGCAGCGTCGGGACAGGGGGCCCCTACGAGCAGTACTTC.

The chain employs TRBV4-1 and TRBJ1-4, with D hard to call. There are 14 residues in the CDR3. Germline assignment: CDR1 MGHRA and CDR2 YSYEKL. V gave up 2 bases and J gave up 4 bases, with 8 bases separating them. CDR3 DNA sequence: TGCGCCAGCAGCCAAAGGCTAGGTAATGAAAAACTGTTTTTT. This gives the protein CASSQRLGNEKLFF.